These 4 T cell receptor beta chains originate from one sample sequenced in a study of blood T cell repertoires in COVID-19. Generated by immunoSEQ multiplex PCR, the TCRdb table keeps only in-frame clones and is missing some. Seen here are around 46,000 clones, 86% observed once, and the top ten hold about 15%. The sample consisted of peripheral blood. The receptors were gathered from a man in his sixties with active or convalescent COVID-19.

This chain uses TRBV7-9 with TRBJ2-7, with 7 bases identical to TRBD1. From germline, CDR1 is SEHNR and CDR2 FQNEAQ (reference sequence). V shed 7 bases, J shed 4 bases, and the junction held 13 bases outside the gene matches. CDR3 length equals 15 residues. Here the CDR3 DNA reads TGTGCCAGCAACCTATACGGACAGGCGGGTTACGAGCAGTACTTC. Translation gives CASNLYGQAGYEQYF.

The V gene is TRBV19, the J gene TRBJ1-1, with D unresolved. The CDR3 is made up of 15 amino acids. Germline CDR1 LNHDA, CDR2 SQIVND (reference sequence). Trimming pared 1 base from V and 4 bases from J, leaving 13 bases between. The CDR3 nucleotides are TGTGCCAGTAGTATAGGTGTCAACGCGGGCACTGAAGCTTTCTTT. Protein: CASSIGVNAGTEAFF. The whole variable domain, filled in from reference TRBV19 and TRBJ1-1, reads DGGITQSPKYLFRKEGQNVTLSCEQNLNHDAMYWYRQDPGQGLRLIYYSQIVNDFQKGDIAEGYSVSREKKESFPLTVTSAQKNPTAFYLCASSIGVNAGTEAFFGQGTRLTVV.

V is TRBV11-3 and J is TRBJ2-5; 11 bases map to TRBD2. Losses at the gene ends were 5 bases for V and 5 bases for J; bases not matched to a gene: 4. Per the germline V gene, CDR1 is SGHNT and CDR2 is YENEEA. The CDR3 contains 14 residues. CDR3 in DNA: TGTGCCAGCAGCCAGACTAGCGGGGCGGAGACCCAGTACTTC. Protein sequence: CASSQTSGAETQYF.

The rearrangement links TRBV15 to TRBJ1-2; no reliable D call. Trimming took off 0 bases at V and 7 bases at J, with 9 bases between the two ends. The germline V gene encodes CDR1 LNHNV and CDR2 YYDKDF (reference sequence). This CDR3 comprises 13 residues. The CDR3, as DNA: TGTGCCACCAGCAGAGATAGGGAGGTTGGCTACACCTTC. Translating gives CATSRDREVGYTF.